Following are 29 T cell receptor beta chains from one sample sequenced in a study of cytomegalovirus exposure and HLA in healthy donors. Amplification used 60 Vbeta primers and 13 Jbeta primers. Data came from immunoSEQ multiplex PCR; TCRdb stores just in-frame clones and leaves some out. The repertoire holds over 150,000 clones, with approximately 74% as singletons. Source material: PBMCs. The receptors shown here come from a man younger than 35 in good health and CMV-seronegative.

This clone showed up just once. This chain uses TRBV6-5 with TRBJ2-7; the D gene is possibly TRBD1 (6 bases). V lost 5 bases to trimming and J lost 2 bases, with 13 bases between them. Germline CDR1 and CDR2: MNHEY and SVGAGI. The CDR3 covers 14 residues. The CDR3 loop is CASSPGQGTYEQYV. The CDR3 DNA reads as TGTGCCAGCAGTCCGGGACAAGGGACCTACGAGCAGTACGTC.

This clone has only one observation. The rearrangement links TRBV19 to TRBJ1-1, with 11 bases matching TRBD1. Germline loops: CDR1 LNHDA, CDR2 SQIVND (reference sequence). The CDR3 has 16 amino acids. With 4 bases clipped from V and 1 base from J, the junction kept 5 bases outside the gene matches. This CDR3 is CASSRTGTGGNTEAFF. The CDR3 nucleotides read TGTGCCAGTAGTAGAACCGGGACAGGGGGGAACACTGAAGCTTTCTTT.

The chain is built from TRBV29-1 and TRBJ2-1; 7 positions agree with TRBD1. The CDR3 runs 13 residues. With 6 bases clipped from V and 2 bases from J, the junction kept 4 bases outside the gene matches. In germline, CDR1 is SQVTM, CDR2 ANQGSEA. CDR3 sequence reads: CSVFRGTYNEQFF. The CDR3 coding sequence is TGCAGCGTGTTCAGGGGGACCTACAATGAGCAGTTCTTC.

The V gene is TRBV5-1, the J gene TRBJ2-3; D may be TRBD2 (7 bases). Trimming cost V 7 bases and J 4 bases, with 13 bases left between them. This CDR3 region has 13 residues. Germline assignment: CDR1 SGHRS and CDR2 YFSETQ. Here the CDR3 DNA reads TGCGCCAGCGGGGAGGGGGGAGCAGATACGCAGTATTTT. Its translation is CASGEGGADTQYF. Together with reference TRBV5-1 and TRBJ2-3, the CDR3 gives the full variable domain: KAGVTQTPRYLIKTRGQQVTLSCSPISGHRSVSWYQQTPGQGLQFLFEYFSETQRNKGNFPGRFSGRQFSNSRSEMNVSTLELGDSALYLCASGEGGADTQYFGPGTRLTVL.

Only one count was recorded for this clone. The chain employs TRBV5-1 and TRBJ2-3; TRBD2 is a possible D gene (6 bases). The CDR3 has 16 residues. The V end was cut by 3 bases, the J end by 6 bases, with 20 bases between. CDR1 is SGHRS and CDR2 is YFSETQ in the germline V gene. CDR3 loop: CASSSNPGPREDTQYF. The CDR3 bases are TGCGCCAGCAGCTCAAATCCGGGACCCCGGGAGGATACGCAGTATTTT.

The chain is built from TRBV19 and TRBJ2-2; 7 bases line up with TRBD1. CDR1 LNHDA and CDR2 SQIVND come from the germline V gene (reference sequence). The CDR3 loop spans 16 amino acids. V dropped 5 bases and J dropped 5; count of bases not matched to a gene: 11. The CDR3 reads CASSPLAQGFTGELFF. The CDR3 bases are TGTGCCAGTAGTCCCCTCGCACAGGGGTTTACCGGGGAGCTGTTTTTT.

This clone has a single count. The chain carries TRBV19 and TRBJ1-2, with TRBD1 as a possible D gene (6 bases). CDR1 LNHDA and CDR2 SQIVND come from the germline V gene (reference sequence). This CDR3 comprises 15 residues. Trimming took off 5 bases at V and 0 bases at J, with 13 bases between the two ends. The CDR3 sequence: CASSLKTGPNYGYTF. The CDR3 DNA reads as TGTGCCAGTAGTCTCAAGACAGGCCCTAACTATGGCTACACCTTC.

This clone appeared a single time. This chain links TRBV14 with TRBJ1-2; no clear D. Germline CDR1 is SGHDN and CDR2 is FVKESK. The CDR3 is 13 residues long. Trimming removed 1 base at V and 5 bases at J, with 8 bases between. CDR3 loop: CASSQVSSYGYTF. CDR3 nucleotide sequence: TGTGCCAGCAGCCAAGTGTCCAGTTATGGCTACACCTTC.

This chain links TRBV28 with TRBJ1-2, with 7 bases matching TRBD1. V gave up 5 bases and J gave up 4 bases; unmatched junction bases: 1. Germline loops: CDR1 MDHEN, CDR2 SYDVKM. The CDR3 loop spans 12 amino acids. CDR3 residues: CASSQGVYGYTF. Written as DNA, the CDR3 is TGTGCCAGCAGTCAGGGGGTCTATGGCTACACCTTC.

This clone has only one observation. The CDR3 region is CSVRGGGQGGNEQFF. In nucleotides, the CDR3 is TGCAGCGTCCGAGGCGGGGGACAGGGCGGCAATGAGCAGTTCTTC. The chain carries TRBV29-1 and TRBJ2-1; 9 positions match TRBD1. Germline V gene data show CDR1 as SQVTM and CDR2 as ANQGSEA. The CDR3 has 15 residues. Germline trimming cut 6 bases from V and 6 bases from J; bases unmatched to any gene: 12.

V is TRBV29-1 and J is TRBJ2-7; possibly TRBD1 for D (6 bases). V was trimmed by 5 bases and J by 5 bases, leaving 16 bases between them. There are 13 residues in the CDR3. Germline V gives CDR1 SQVTM, CDR2 ANQGSEA. CDR3 coding DNA: TGCAGCGTTTTGCCAACAGGGTTGCACGAGCAGTACTTC. Translation: CSVLPTGLHEQYF.

The rearrangement links TRBV6-1 to TRBJ2-2, with 7 bases fitting TRBD1. The CDR3 is 15 amino acids. The V gene's germline CDR1 is MNHNS and CDR2 SASEGT. J gave up 1 base and V 5 bases, and 4 bases lay outside the gene matches. This CDR3 reads CASSPRTGNTGELFF. As DNA, the CDR3 is TGTGCCAGCAGTCCTCGGACAGGGAACACCGGGGAGCTGTTTTTT.

CDR3 sequence reads: CASTESTGELFF. The DNA of the CDR3 is TGTGCCAGCACCGAGAGCACCGGGGAGCTGTTTTTT. The rearrangement links TRBV11-2 to TRBJ2-2, with D unclear. The length of the CDR3 is 12 residues. The V gene's germline CDR1 is SGHAT and CDR2 FQNNGV. With 7 bases removed from V and 4 bases from J, the gap between germline ends came to 7 bases.

The rearrangement uses TRBV7-2 and TRBJ1-2, with 11 bases identical to TRBD1. The junction had 2 bases not matched to a gene; V was cut back by 0 bases and J by 8 bases. In germline, CDR1 is SGHTA, CDR2 FQGNSA. The CDR3 totals 14 residues. The CDR3 spells CASSLADRGRGYTF. Here the CDR3 DNA reads TGTGCCAGCAGCTTAGCGGACAGGGGGCGAGGCTACACCTTC.

The V call is TRBV7-2, the J call TRBJ1-1, with a weak D call TRBD1 (6 bases). CDR3 length: 13 residues. CDR1 and CDR2 (germline): SGHTA, FQGNSA. The V end lost 2 bases, the J end lost 10 bases, and 14 bases lay between the germline ends. CDR3 DNA sequence: TGTGCCAGCAGCTTAATTGGGGGCGCGGGAGCTTTCTTT. Translation: CASSLIGGAGAFF. The whole variable domain, filled in from reference TRBV7-2 and TRBJ1-1, reads GAGVSQSPSNKVTEKGKDVELRCDPISGHTALYWYRQSLGQGLEFLIYFQGNSAPDKSGLPSDRFSAERTGGSVSTLTIQRTQQEDSAVYLCASSLIGGAGAFFGQGTRLTVV.

The J gene is TRBJ1-6, the V gene TRBV5-1, with D possibly TRBD1 on 6 matching bases. The CDR3 consists of 18 residues. Looked up from germline, CDR1 is SGHRS and CDR2 is YFSETQ. Trimming stripped 0 bases from V and 2 bases from J, with 15 bases between. This CDR3 reads CASSLVGTRTAYNSPLHF. For the CDR3, the DNA is TGCGCCAGCAGCTTGGTTGGGACCCGGACAGCCTATAATTCACCCCTCCACTTT.

In this sample, this clone turned up once. V is TRBV6-5 and J is TRBJ2-5; D might be TRBD1 (6 bases). The CDR3 covers 14 residues. The germline V gene has CDR1 MNHEY and CDR2 SVGAGI. The V end lost 4 bases, the J end lost 4 bases, and 13 bases lay between the germline ends. In nucleotides, the CDR3 is TGTGCCAGCAGTTCTACAGGGAAGGGAGAGACCCAGTACTTC. Translating it yields CASSSTGKGETQYF.

This clone was counted only a few times. This chain links TRBV7-9 with TRBJ1-1; D gene ambiguous. CDR3 size: 13 residues. CDR1 and CDR2 from the germline V gene are SEHNR and FQNEAQ (reference sequence). V lost 5 bases and J lost 0, with 7 bases in between. The CDR3 bases are TGTGCCAGCAGCGAGCTCATGAACACTGAAGCTTTCTTT. Protein: CASSELMNTEAFF.

CDR3 sequence (DNA): TGTGCCATCAGGGATAGCGCTGAAGCTTTCTTT. Its translation is CAIRDSAEAFF. The J gene is TRBJ1-1, the V gene TRBV10-3; D is ambiguous. Trimming pared 6 bases from V and 6 bases from J, leaving 8 bases between. The CDR3 sequence is 11 residues long. In germline, CDR1 is ENHRY, CDR2 SYGVKD.

The chain links TRBV5-4 to TRBJ2-1; 7 positions match TRBD2. This CDR3 contains 15 residues. V lost 8 bases, J lost 5 bases, and 13 bases stayed unmatched. Germline V gives CDR1 SGHNT, CDR2 YYREEE (reference sequence). The CDR3 DNA sequence: TGTGCCAGTACCCGACCGCGGGGGTCAGACAATGAGCAGTTCTTC. Translation: CASTRPRGSDNEQFF.

The chain links TRBV28 to TRBJ2-5; D may be TRBD1 (6 bases). The V gene's germline CDR1 is MDHEN and CDR2 SYDVKM. The CDR3 loop spans 14 amino acids. The ends were cut back, 8 bases at V and 7 bases at J, with 20 bases in the middle. As DNA, the CDR3 is TGTGCCAGCGGGAGTACCCGGGACACCGGGACCCAGTACTTC. As protein: CASGSTRDTGTQYF.

V gene TRBV7-9 combines with J gene TRBJ2-7; a weak D match, TRBD1 (6 bases). Trimming pared 5 bases from V and 3 bases from J, leaving 11 bases between. Germline loops: CDR1 SEHNR, CDR2 FQNEAQ (reference sequence). The length of the CDR3 is 13 residues. In nucleotides, the CDR3 is TGTGCCAGCAGCCCGGACAGAAACTACGAGCAGTACGTC. This translates into CASSPDRNYEQYV.

The rearrangement uses TRBV19 and TRBJ1-2; D might be TRBD1 (5 bases). The V and J ends lost 4 bases and 5 bases respectively, with 17 bases between them. The CDR3 covers 15 residues. Germline CDR1 and CDR2: LNHDA and SQIVND (reference sequence). The chain's CDR3 is CASSTPGRALYGYTF. The CDR3 DNA is TGTGCCAGTAGTACCCCGGGCAGGGCTTTATATGGCTACACCTTC.

This clone was recorded a few times. This sequence joins TRBV10-3 and TRBJ1-2; 10 bases match TRBD1. The CDR3 runs 17 residues. Germline trimming cut 6 bases from V and 6 bases from J; bases unmatched to any gene: 16. CDR1 and CDR2 (germline): ENHRY, SYGVKD. CDR3 region: CAIRDGTGDLLMNGYTF. CDR3 sequence (DNA): TGTGCCATCAGAGACGGGACAGGGGATCTCCTAATGAATGGCTACACCTTC.

This chain links TRBV7-9 with TRBJ1-1; 10 bases align to TRBD1. This CDR3 is built from 15 residues. Germline-derived CDR1 and CDR2 are SEHNR and FQNEAQ (reference sequence). Trimming removed 4 bases from V and 4 bases from J; junction bases left unmatched: 6. CDR3 coding DNA: TGTGCCAGCAGCTCGACAGGGGGCGTAGGCACTGAAGCTTTCTTT. It encodes CASSSTGGVGTEAFF.

This sequence joins TRBV7-2 and TRBJ2-3; 10 bases are a match to TRBD2. The CDR3 totals 16 residues. V shed 3 bases, J shed 1 base, and the junction held 4 bases outside the gene matches. Germline CDR1 is SGHTA and CDR2 is FQGNSA. Written as DNA, the CDR3 is TGTGCCAGCAGCTTTCTCCTAGCGGGGGGCACAGATACGCAGTATTTT. It yields the protein CASSFLLAGGTDTQYF.

The gene calls are TRBV2 and TRBJ1-2; TRBD1 agrees at 7 bases. Germline trimming cut 7 bases from V and 8 bases from J; bases unmatched to any gene: 7. This CDR3 has 12 amino acids. CDR1 is SNHLY and CDR2 is FYNNEI in the germline V gene. This chain's CDR3 is CASTTGSMGYTF. DNA of the CDR3: TGTGCCAGCACGACAGGGTCCATGGGCTACACCTTC.

The chain carries TRBV6-5 and TRBJ1-6; D gene unclear. V was trimmed by 9 bases and J by 0 bases, leaving 12 bases between them. The germline V gene has CDR1 MNHEY and CDR2 SVGAGI. The CDR3 is 15 amino acids. This chain's CDR3 is CASGLGSSYNSPLHF. The CDR3 DNA sequence: TGTGCCAGTGGACTGGGAAGCTCCTATAATTCACCCCTCCACTTT.

The chain has TRBV6-1 and TRBJ1-1, with a tentative D call TRBD1 (6 bases). Deletions cut 0 bases from V and 1 base from J, with 9 bases between. The CDR3 covers 15 residues. Looked up from germline, CDR1 is MNHNS and CDR2 is SASEGT. CDR3 sequence reads: CASSEAWGQNTEAFF. The CDR3, as DNA: TGTGCCAGCAGTGAAGCCTGGGGACAGAACACTGAAGCTTTCTTT.